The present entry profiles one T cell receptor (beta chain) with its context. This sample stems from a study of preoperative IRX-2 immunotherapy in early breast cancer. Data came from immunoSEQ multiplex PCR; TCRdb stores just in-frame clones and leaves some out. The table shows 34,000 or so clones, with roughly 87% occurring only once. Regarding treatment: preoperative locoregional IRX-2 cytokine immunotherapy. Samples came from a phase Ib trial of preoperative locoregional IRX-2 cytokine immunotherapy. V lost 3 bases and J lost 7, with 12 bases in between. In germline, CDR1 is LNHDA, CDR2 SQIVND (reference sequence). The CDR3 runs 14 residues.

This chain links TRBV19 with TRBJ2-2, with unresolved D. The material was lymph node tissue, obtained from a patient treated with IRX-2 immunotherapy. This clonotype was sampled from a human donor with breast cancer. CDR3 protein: CASSIQILDGELFF. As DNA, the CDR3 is TGTGCCAGTAGTATCCAGATTCTCGACGGGGAGCTGTTTTTT.